Here is one T cell receptor (beta chain) with its context. This CDR3 has 16 residues. CDR1 SGHKS and CDR2 YYEKEE come from the germline V gene (reference sequence). The data were obtained in a study of blood T cells in healthy people across ages. The second PCR ran about 6 to 12 cycles with a sample-barcoded 5' primer and J-beta primers. TCRdb independently ran MiXCR on the 5' RACE reads; one entry per CDR3 protein. Among over a million distinct CDR3 sequences listed, 45% to 70% were seen once. Sample: blood. The chain uses TRBV5-5 and TRBJ2-5, with 9 bases aligning to TRBD1. Judging by the DNA end, TRBJ2-1 fits better; the J call may be wrong. The TCR comes from a man between 18 and 35 years old in good health. The CDR3 spells CASSRSGTGSQETQFF. The CDR3 nucleotides read TGTGCCAGCAGCCGATCCGGGACAGGGAGCCAAGAGACCCAGTTCTTC.